What follows is one T cell receptor beta chain and its context. Antigen: not known. Using immunoSEQ multiplex PCR, the repertoire was profiled, and TCRdb retains in-frame clones only, with some absent. The sample has about 26,000 clones, approximately 96% seen once; the top ten hold 2.7%. This CDR3 region has 13 residues. The V end lost 1 base, the J end lost 5 bases, and 8 bases lay between the germline ends. Germline CDR1 is LGHNA and CDR2 is YSLEER. This sample is part of a study of monozygotic twins with cystic fibrosis. The study, taken as a whole, reports: Monozygotic CF twin pairs shared significantly more nucleotide-identical clonotypes than unrelated CF individuals did.

This rearrangement joins TRBV4-3 to TRBJ1-1; D is undetermined. The sequencing sample was made of blood. The sequence derives from a girl under 10 years old with cystic fibrosis. The CDR3 sequence: CASSQVSMTEAFF. The CDR3 nucleotides are TGCGCCAGCAGCCAAGTGTCGATGACTGAAGCTTTCTTT.